The 11 T cell receptor beta chains listed next were all sequenced from one sample in a study of shared T cell receptors in the human thymus. Here immunoSEQ multiplex PCR was the method, and the copy in TCRdb shows in-frame clones only, minus some. The sample yields hundreds of thousands of clones, around 87% seen once. The sample also formed part of further work on human thymus T cells.

Source material: thymocytes. These receptors were collected from a boy in the first two years of life with a congenital heart defect.

The chain uses TRBV2 and TRBJ1-4; D is unresolved. The germline CDR1 and CDR2 sequences are SNHLY and FYNNEI. The CDR3 length is 14 residues. Trimming left V 3 bases short and J 5 bases short, with 10 bases between. The CDR3 DNA sequence: TGTGCCAGCAGTGACCGGGAAAACAATGAAAAACTGTTTTTT. As protein: CASSDRENNEKLFF.

The chain is built from TRBV6-1 and TRBJ2-7; the match to TRBD2 covers 10 bases. Germline loops: CDR1 MNHNS, CDR2 SASEGT. Trimming removed 2 bases from V and 3 bases from J; junction bases left unmatched: 4. The CDR3 spans 15 residues. The CDR3 loop reads CASSERASGGYEQYF. The CDR3 DNA follows: TGTGCCAGCAGTGAACGGGCTAGCGGGGGCTACGAGCAGTACTTC.

The rearrangement links TRBV7-3 to TRBJ2-3; D is perhaps TRBD2 (6 bases). The V and J ends lost 2 bases and 1 base respectively, with 10 bases between them. Germline V CDR1 and CDR2: SGHTA, FQGTGA. CDR3 size: 15 residues. CDR3 residues: CASSLLGEGTDTQYF. Written as DNA, the CDR3 is TGTGCCAGCAGCTTACTGGGGGAGGGCACAGATACGCAGTATTTT.

Only one count was recorded for this clone. The chain carries TRBV10-3 and TRBJ2-5; D perhaps matches TRBD2 (5 bases). The CDR3 is made up of 13 amino acids. V was pared by 6 bases and J by 1 base, with 9 bases between. Germline CDR1 reads ENHRY; CDR2 reads SYGVKD. Written as DNA, the CDR3 is TGTGCCATCAGGAGGGCACCCCAAGAGACCCAGTACTTC. This translates into CAIRRAPQETQYF.

The chain uses TRBV19 and TRBJ1-5; 9 bases agree with TRBD1. V was pared by 1 base and J by 4 bases, with 5 bases of the junction left unmatched. This CDR3 has 16 residues. Germline V gene sequence: CDR1 LNHDA, CDR2 SQIVND (reference sequence). The CDR3 coding sequence is TGTGCCAGTAGTATAGGCCGGGACAGGGAAAATCAGCCCCAGCATTTT. Its protein is CASSIGRDRENQPQHF.

The rearrangement uses TRBV14 and TRBJ1-6; no clear D gene. This CDR3 is built from 16 residues. The germline CDR1 and CDR2 sequences are SGHDN and FVKESK. V was clipped by 0 bases and J by 7 bases, with 13 bases between them. The chain's CDR3 is CASSQDEGRQNSPLHF. In DNA form, the CDR3 reads TGTGCCAGCAGCCAAGACGAAGGGAGGCAAAATTCACCCCTCCACTTT.

This chain links TRBV6-6 with TRBJ1-4; weak D call: TRBD1 (6 bases). The germline V gene has CDR1 MNHNY and CDR2 SVGAGI (reference sequence). The CDR3 spans 15 residues. The V end lost 7 bases, the J end lost 4 bases, and 16 bases lay between the germline ends. Here the CDR3 DNA reads TGTGCCAGCATCCACCGGGACACCGATAATGAAAAACTGTTTTTT. Its protein product is CASIHRDTDNEKLFF.

V gene TRBV5-6 combines with J gene TRBJ2-7; 13 bases map to TRBD2. This CDR3 has 19 residues. V lost 0 bases to trimming and J lost 0 bases; unmatched junction nucleotides: 9. Germline V lookup: CDR1 SGHDT, CDR2 YYEEEE. The CDR3 sequence is CASSLGTSGGRSNSYEQYF. CDR3 bases: TGTGCCAGCAGCTTGGGGACTAGCGGGGGCCGCTCAAACTCCTACGAGCAGTACTTC.

The CDR3 region is CASSLTYYRGRRYSPLHF. The CDR3 DNA is TGCGCCAGCAGTCTTACCTATTACAGGGGGCGCAGATATTCACCCCTCCACTTT. This chain links TRBV4-3 with TRBJ1-6; 9 bases match TRBD1. CDR1 is LGHNA, CDR2 YSLEER, per germline. V dropped 6 bases and J dropped 8; count of bases not matched to a gene: 17. The CDR3 is 18 amino acids.

V usage is TRBV4-3 and J usage is TRBJ2-1; 7 bases line up with TRBD1. The J segment lost 7 bases and the V segment lost 6 bases, leaving 9 bases of the junction unmatched. The CDR3 is 14 residues long. Germline V gene lookup returns CDR1 LGHNA and CDR2 YSLEER. The CDR3 protein is CASRTGVKGNEQFF. CDR3 nucleotide sequence: TGCGCCAGCAGAACAGGGGTCAAAGGGAATGAGCAGTTCTTC.

The V and J genes are TRBV14 and TRBJ2-2; 7 nucleotides align to TRBD1. Germline V gene lookup returns CDR1 SGHDN and CDR2 FVKESK. The V gene end was trimmed by 1 base and the J gene end by 1 base; junction bases not matched to a gene: 12. The CDR3 loop spans 19 amino acids. The CDR3 coding sequence is TGTGCCAGCAGCCAAGTCCATACTACAGGGGTCGGGAACACCGGGGAGCTGTTTTTT. It yields the protein CASSQVHTTGVGNTGELFF.